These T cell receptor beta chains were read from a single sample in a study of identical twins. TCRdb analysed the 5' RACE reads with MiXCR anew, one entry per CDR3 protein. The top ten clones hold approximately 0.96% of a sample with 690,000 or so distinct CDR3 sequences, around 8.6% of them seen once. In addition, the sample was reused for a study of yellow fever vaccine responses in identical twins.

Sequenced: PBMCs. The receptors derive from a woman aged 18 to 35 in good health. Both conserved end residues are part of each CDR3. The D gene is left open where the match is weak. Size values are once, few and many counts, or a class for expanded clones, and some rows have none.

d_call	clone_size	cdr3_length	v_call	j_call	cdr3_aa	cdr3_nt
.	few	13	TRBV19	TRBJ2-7	CASRRAGDYEQYF	TGTGCCAGTAGGAGGGCAGGGGACTACGAGCAGTACTTC
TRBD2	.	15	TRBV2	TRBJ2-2	CASSETSGDTGELFF	TGTGCCAGCAGTGAAACTAGCGGGGACACCGGGGAGCTGTTTTTT
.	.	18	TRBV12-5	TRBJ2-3	CASGLNPEGLNLPDTQYF	TGTGCTAGTGGTTTGAACCCCGAGGGGCTCAACCTCCCAGATACGCAGTATTTT
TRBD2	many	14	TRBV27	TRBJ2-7	CASSLGGEGYEQYF	TGTGCCAGCAGTTTGGGCGGGGAGGGGTACGAGCAGTACTTC
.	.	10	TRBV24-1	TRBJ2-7	CATSVREQYF	TGTGCCACCAGTGTACGGGAGCAGTACTTC
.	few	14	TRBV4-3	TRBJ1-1	CASSQPDRNTEAFF	TGCGCCAGCAGTCAACCGGACAGGAACACTGAAGCTTTCTTT
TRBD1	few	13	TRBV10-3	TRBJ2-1	CAIKRGPYNEQFF	TGTGCCATCAAGAGGGGGCCCTACAATGAGCAGTTCTTC
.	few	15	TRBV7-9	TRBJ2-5	CASSLRTTYQETQYF	TGTGCCAGCAGCTTGAGGACTACCTACCAAGAGACCCAGTACTTC
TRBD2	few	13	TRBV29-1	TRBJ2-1	CSSDGTTYNEQFF	TGCAGCTCTGACGGGACTACATACAATGAGCAGTTCTTC
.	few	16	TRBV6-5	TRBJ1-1	CASSYSGLVENTEAFF	TGTGCCAGCAGTTACTCGGGGCTCGTGGAGAACACTGAAGCTTTCTTT
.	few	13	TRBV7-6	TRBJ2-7	CASSPGHFAEQYF	TGTGCCAGCAGCCCAGGACATTTTGCCGAGCAGTACTTC
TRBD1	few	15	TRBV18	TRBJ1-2	CASSPTGQRSYGYTF	TGTGCCAGCTCACCAACGGGACAGCGATCCTATGGCTACACCTTC
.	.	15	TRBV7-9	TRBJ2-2	CASSPRDISTGELFF	TGTGCCAGCAGCCCCCGGGACATAAGCACCGGGGAGCTGTTTTTT
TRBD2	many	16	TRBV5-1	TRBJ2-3	CASSLGIVAGGDTQYF	TGCGCCAGCAGCTTGGGAATAGTAGCGGGAGGAGATACGCAGTATTTT
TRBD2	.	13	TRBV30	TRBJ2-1	CAWSGLAGGPQFF	TGTGCCTGGAGTGGACTAGCGGGGGGTCCGCAGTTCTTC
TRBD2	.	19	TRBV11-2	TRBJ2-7	CASSYRPGTSGRGNYEQYF	TGTGCCAGCAGCTACCGGCCTGGGACTAGCGGGAGGGGCAACTACGAGCAGTACTTC
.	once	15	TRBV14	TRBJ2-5	CASSQGRRTREAQYF	TGTGCCAGCAGCCAAGGAAGGCGTACTAGAGAGGCCCAGTACTTC
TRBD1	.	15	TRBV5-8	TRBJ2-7	CASSFNYRGINEQYF	TGTGCCAGCAGCTTTAATTACAGGGGGATAAACGAGCAGTACTTC
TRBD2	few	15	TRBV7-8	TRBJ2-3	CASYGGSYSTDTQYF	TGTGCCAGTTACGGGGGGAGCTATAGCACAGATACGCAGTATTTT
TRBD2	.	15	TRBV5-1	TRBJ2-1	CASSSGLAGLDEQFF	TGCGCCAGCAGCTCGGGACTAGCGGGATTGGATGAGCAGTTCTTC
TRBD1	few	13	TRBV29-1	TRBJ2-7	CSGLPGQGGEQYF	TGCAGCGGCCTTCCGGGACAGGGCGGCGAGCAGTACTTC
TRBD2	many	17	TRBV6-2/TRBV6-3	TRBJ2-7	CASSYFKTSGRFNEQYF	TGTGCCAGCAGTTACTTTAAGACTAGCGGGAGATTTAACGAGCAGTACTTC
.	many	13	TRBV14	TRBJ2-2	CASSQRDTGELFF	TGTGCCAGCAGTCAGAGGGACACCGGGGAGCTGTTTTTT
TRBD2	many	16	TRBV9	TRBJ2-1	CASSGLFGGSYNEQFF	TGTGCCAGCAGCGGACTATTTGGCGGGAGCTACAATGAGCAGTTCTTC
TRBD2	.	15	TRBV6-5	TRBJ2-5	CASSYSGLAGDSRYF	TGTGCCAGCAGTTACTCGGGACTAGCGGGAGATTCTAGGTACTTC
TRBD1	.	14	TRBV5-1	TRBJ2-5	CASSQRTGEETQYF	TGCGCCAGCAGCCAAAGGACAGGGGAAGAGACCCAGTACTTC
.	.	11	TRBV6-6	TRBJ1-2	CASGQPGGYTF	TGTGCCAGCGGGCAACCCGGTGGCTACACCTTC
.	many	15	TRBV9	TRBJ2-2	CASSVQGINTGELFF	TGTGCCAGCAGCGTACAGGGAATCAACACCGGGGAGCTGTTTTTT
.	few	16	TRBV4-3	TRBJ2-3	CASSQDLQRSTDTQYF	TGCGCCAGCAGCCAAGATCTTCAGCGTTCGACAGATACGCAGTATTTT
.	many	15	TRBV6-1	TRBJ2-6	CASSDLGSGANVLTF	TGTGCCAGCAGTGATTTGGGTTCCGGGGCCAACGTCCTGACTTTC
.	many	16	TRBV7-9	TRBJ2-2	CASSLAPGVGTGELFF	TGTGCCAGCAGCTTAGCGCCAGGGGTCGGAACCGGGGAGCTGTTTTTT
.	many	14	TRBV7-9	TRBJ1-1	CASSLASGGSEAFF	TGTGCCAGCAGCTTAGCGTCGGGGGGCTCTGAAGCTTTCTTT
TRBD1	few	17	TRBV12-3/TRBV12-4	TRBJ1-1	CASSLKLGGTDGTEAFF	TGTGCCAGCAGTTTAAAGTTGGGAGGGACAGATGGGACTGAAGCTTTCTTT
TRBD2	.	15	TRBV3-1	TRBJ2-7	CASSQGGLAAYEQYF	TGTGCCAGCAGCCAGGGGGGACTAGCGGCCTACGAGCAGTACTTC
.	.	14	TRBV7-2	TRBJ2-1	CASSLPPGVSEQFF	TGTGCCAGCAGCTTACCCCCAGGGGTAAGTGAGCAGTTCTTC
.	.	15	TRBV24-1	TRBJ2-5	CATSNPTEIQETQYF	TGTGCCACCAGTAACCCGACAGAGATACAAGAGACCCAGTACTTC
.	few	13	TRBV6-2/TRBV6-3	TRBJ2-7	CASRTLGGYEQYF	TGTGCCAGCAGGACACTGGGGGGCTACGAGCAGTACTTC
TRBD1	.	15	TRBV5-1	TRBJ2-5	CASSFWTGPQETQYF	TGCGCCAGCAGCTTCTGGACAGGTCCTCAAGAGACCCAGTACTTC
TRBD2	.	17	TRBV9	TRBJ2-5	CASSPGLAGGGQETQYF	TGTGCCAGCAGCCCGGGACTAGCGGGAGGTGGGCAAGAGACCCAGTACTTC
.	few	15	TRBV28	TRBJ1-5	CASSPPPGVYQPQHF	TGTGCCAGTTCCCCCCCTCCCGGGGTATATCAGCCCCAGCATTTT
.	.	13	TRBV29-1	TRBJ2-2	CSVEREGSGELFF	TGCAGCGTTGAAAGAGAGGGGTCCGGGGAGCTGTTTTTT
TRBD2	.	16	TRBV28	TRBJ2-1	CASSSGTSGSYNEQFF	TGTGCCAGCAGTTCCGGGACTAGCGGATCCTACAATGAGCAGTTCTTC
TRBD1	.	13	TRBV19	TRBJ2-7	CASSKTGTYEQYF	TGTGCCAGTAGTAAGACAGGGACCTACGAGCAGTACTTC
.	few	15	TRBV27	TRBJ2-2	CASSFLAEYTGELFF	TGTGCCAGCAGTTTCTTAGCGGAGTACACCGGGGAGCTGTTTTTT
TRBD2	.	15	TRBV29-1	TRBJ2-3	CSVEERGGRADTQYF	TGCAGCGTTGAAGAGCGGGGGGGGCGCGCAGATACGCAGTATTTT
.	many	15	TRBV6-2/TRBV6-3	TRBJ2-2	CASSYWGTATGELFF	TGTGCCAGCAGTTACTGGGGGACGGCCACCGGGGAGCTGTTTTTT
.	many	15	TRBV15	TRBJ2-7	CATSRFGQALNEQYF	TGTGCCACCAGCAGATTCGGGCAGGCGCTAAACGAGCAGTACTTC
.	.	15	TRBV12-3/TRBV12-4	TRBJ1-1	CASSYETAVSGEAFF	TGTGCCAGCAGTTACGAGACAGCGGTTTCGGGTGAAGCTTTCTTT
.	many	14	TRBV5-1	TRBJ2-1	CASSLQTGNNEQFF	TGCGCCAGCAGCCTACAAACAGGGAACAATGAGCAGTTCTTC
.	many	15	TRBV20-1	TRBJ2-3	CSARDGRTFTDTQYF	TGCAGTGCTAGAGATGGGAGGACTTTCACAGATACGCAGTATTTT
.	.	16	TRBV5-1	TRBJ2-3	CASSSGGRSSTDTQYF	TGCGCCAGCAGCTCGGGCGGCAGATCTAGCACAGATACGCAGTATTTT
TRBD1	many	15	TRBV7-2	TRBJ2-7	CASSLLGTGLYEQYF	TGTGCCAGCAGCTTATTAGGGACAGGGCTCTACGAGCAGTACTTC
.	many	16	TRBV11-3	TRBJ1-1	CASSLDGRDGDTEAFF	TGTGCCAGCAGCTTAGATGGCAGGGACGGGGACACTGAAGCTTTCTTT
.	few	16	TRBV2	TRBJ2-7	CASSEIVVLAGYEQYF	TGTGCCAGCAGTGAAATCGTAGTGCTAGCCGGGTACGAGCAGTACTTC